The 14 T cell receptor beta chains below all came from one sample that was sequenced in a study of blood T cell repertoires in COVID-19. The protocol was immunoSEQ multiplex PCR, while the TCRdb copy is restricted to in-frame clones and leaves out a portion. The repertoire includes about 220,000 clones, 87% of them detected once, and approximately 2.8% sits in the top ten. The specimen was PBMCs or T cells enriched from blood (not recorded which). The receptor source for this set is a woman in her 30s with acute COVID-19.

The CDR3 is CASSQVTGGNYGYTF. The CDR3, as DNA: TGTGCCAGCAGCCAAGTGACAGGGGGTAACTATGGCTACACCTTC. The V gene is TRBV3-1 (or the pseudogene TRBV3-2), the J gene TRBJ1-2; 9 nucleotides align to TRBD1. Looked up from germline, CDR1 is LGHDT and CDR2 is YNNKEL (reference sequence). CDR3 length: 15 amino acids. V dropped 1 base and J dropped 1; count of bases not matched to a gene: 1.

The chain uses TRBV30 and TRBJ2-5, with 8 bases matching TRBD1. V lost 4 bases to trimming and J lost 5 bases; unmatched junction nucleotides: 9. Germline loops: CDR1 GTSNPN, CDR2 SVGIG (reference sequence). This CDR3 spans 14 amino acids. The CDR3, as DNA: TGTGCCTGGACAAGGACAGGGTGGGGGGAGACCCAGTACTTC. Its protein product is CAWTRTGWGETQYF.

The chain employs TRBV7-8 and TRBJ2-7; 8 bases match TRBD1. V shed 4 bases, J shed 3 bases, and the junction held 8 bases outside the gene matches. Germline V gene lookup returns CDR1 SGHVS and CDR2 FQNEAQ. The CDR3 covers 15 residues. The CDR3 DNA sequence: TGTGCCAGCAGCTCCAAGCGGACAGGGATCTACGAGCAGTACTTC. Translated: CASSSKRTGIYEQYF. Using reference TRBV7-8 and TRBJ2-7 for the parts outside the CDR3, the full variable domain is GAGVSQSPRYKVAKRGQDVALRCDPISGHVSLFWYQQALGQGPEFLTYFQNEAQLDKSGLPSDRFFAERPEGSVSTLKIQRTQQEDSAVYLCASSSKRTGIYEQYFGPGTRLTVT.

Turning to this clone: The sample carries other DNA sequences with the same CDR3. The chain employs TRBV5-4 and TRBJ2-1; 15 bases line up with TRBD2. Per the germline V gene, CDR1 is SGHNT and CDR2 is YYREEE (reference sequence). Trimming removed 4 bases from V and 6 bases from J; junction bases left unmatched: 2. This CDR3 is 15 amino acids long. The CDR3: CASSLGLAGGNEQFF. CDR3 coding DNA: TGTGCCAGCAGCCTGGGACTAGCGGGGGGCAATGAGCAGTTCTTC.

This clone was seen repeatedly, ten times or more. The CDR3 nucleotides are TGTGCCATCAGTGAAGCACAGGGGTATGGCTACACCTTC. Residues: CAISEAQGYGYTF. The chain has TRBV10-3 and TRBJ1-2; 7 bases are a match to TRBD1. CDR3 length: 13 amino acids. Trimming took 3 bases from V and 5 from J; bases not matched to a gene: 3. CDR1 is ENHRY and CDR2 is SYGVKD in the germline V gene.

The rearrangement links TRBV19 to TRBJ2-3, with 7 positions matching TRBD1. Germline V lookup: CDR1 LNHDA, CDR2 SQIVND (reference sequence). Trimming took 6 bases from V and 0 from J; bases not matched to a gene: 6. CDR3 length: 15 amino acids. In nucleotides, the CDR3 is TGTGCCAGTAGCTCGGGACAGAGAAGCACAGATACGCAGTATTTT. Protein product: CASSSGQRSTDTQYF.

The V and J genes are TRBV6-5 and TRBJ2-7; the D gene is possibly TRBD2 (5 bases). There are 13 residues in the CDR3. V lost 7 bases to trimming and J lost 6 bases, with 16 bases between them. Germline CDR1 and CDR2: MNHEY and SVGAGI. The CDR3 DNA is TGTGCCAGCAATCCACCGGGAAGCAGCGAGCAGTACTTC. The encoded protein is CASNPPGSSEQYF.

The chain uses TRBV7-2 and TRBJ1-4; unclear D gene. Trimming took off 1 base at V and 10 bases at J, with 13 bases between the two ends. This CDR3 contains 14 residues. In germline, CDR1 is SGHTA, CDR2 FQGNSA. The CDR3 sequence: CASSLVGQEGKLFF. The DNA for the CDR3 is TGTGCCAGCAGCTTAGTTGGCCAAGAGGGAAAACTGTTTTTT.

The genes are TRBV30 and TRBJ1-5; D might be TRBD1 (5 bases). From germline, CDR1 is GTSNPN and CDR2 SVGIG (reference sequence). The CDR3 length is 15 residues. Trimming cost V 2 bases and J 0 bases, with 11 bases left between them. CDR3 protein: CAWSRFDSSNQPQHF. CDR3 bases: TGTGCCTGGAGTAGGTTCGACAGTAGCAATCAGCCCCAGCATTTT.

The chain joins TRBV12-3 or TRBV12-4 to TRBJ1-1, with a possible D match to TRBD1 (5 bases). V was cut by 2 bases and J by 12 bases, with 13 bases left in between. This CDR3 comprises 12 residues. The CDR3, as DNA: TGTGCCAGCAGTTTATCTTCAGGGAAAACTTTCTTT. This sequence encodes CASSLSSGKTFF.

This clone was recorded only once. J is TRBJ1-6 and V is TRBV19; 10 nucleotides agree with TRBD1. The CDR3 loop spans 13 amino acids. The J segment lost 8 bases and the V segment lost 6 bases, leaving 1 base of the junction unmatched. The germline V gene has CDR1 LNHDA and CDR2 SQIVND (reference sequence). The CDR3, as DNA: TGTGCCAGTAGAGGGACAGGGGATTCACCCCTCCACTTT. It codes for CASRGTGDSPLHF.

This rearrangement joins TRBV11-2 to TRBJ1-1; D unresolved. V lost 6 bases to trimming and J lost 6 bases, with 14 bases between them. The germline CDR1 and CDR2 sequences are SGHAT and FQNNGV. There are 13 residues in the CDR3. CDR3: CASRRADTSEAFF. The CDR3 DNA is TGTGCCAGCAGGAGGGCCGACACCTCTGAAGCTTTCTTT.

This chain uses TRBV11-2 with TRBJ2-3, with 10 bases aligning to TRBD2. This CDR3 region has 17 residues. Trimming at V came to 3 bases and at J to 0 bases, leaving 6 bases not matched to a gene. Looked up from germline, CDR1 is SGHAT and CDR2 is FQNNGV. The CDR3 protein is CASSLIRTSGSTDTQYF. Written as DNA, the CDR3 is TGTGCCAGCAGCTTGATTCGGACTAGCGGTAGCACAGATACGCAGTATTTT. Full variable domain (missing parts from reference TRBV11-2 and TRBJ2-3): EAGVAQSPRYKIIEKRQSVAFWCNPISGHATLYWYQQILGQGPKLLIQFQNNGVVDDSQLPKDRFSAERLKGVDSTLKIQPAKLEDSAVYLCASSLIRTSGSTDTQYFGPGTRLTVL.

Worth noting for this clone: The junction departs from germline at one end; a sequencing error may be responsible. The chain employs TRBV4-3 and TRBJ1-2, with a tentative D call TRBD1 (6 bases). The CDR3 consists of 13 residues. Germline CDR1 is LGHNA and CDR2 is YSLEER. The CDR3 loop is CASSQEAPTGLHF. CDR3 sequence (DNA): TGCGCCAGCAGCCAAGAAGCCCCGACAGGATTACACTTC.